Described below is a single TCR beta chain sequence and its context. This record comes from a study of OX40 agonist ivuxolimab in advanced cancers. Study-wide context: Patients' therapy was ivuxolimab, an antibody that acts as an agonist of OX40 (CD134). The study enrolled dose-escalation patients with hepatocellular carcinoma, melanoma, renal cell or head and neck cancer.

V was pared by 5 bases and J by 5 bases, with 9 bases of the junction left unmatched. This CDR3 has 14 residues. Germline values: CDR1 SGHVS, CDR2 FNYEAQ. The table came from immunoSEQ multiplex PCR; TCRdb's copy has only in-frame clones and leaves some out. The sample consists of just under 60,000 clones, about 91% of them appearing once. Patients with autoimmune history or systemic immunosuppression were excluded. V and J are TRBV7-6 and TRBJ2-7; 7 nucleotides agree with TRBD1. The receptor was derived from an adult with an advanced solid tumor such as melanoma, head and neck, liver or kidney cancer. Sequencing was performed on CD4+ or CD8+ T cells sorted from blood, taken in a trial of the OX40 agonist ivuxolimab. CDR3 sequence reads: CASSLRTGWNEQYF. CDR3 DNA: TGTGCCAGCAGCCTAAGGACAGGTTGGAACGAGCAGTACTTC. The full variable domain, its missing parts supplied by reference TRBV7-6 and TRBJ2-7, is GAGVSQSPRYKVTKRGQDVALRCDPISGHVSLYWYRQALGQGPEFLTYFNYEAQQDKSGLPNDRFSAERPEGSISTLTIQRTEQRDSAMYRCASSLRTGWNEQYFGPGTRLTVT.